This entry describes one TCR beta chain. The target antigen is unknown. Expressed TCRB transcripts were sequenced, since all the RNA that had been isolated was reverse transcribed. Sequenced naive, central memory and regulatory T cell samples produced an average of about 3.57 million reads. Here immunoSEQ multiplex PCR was the method, and the copy in TCRdb shows in-frame clones only, minus some. The sample comprises about 360,000 clones, roughly 12% of which are singletons, and around 0.01% rests with the top ten. These data belong to a study of beta chain features in type 1 diabetes. Study-level findings and limits: In every one of the four CD4+ subsets, TCRB CDR3s were moderately but significantly shorter in Type 1 diabetes patients. Compared with healthy donors, patients appeared to share more similar naive, central memory and regulatory TCRB repertoires.

Every donor provided one heparinised blood draw, which averaged about 110 mL. By way of CD45RO/CCR7/CD25/CD127/CD95/CD27, the CD4+ regulatory, stem cell-like memory, central memory and naive cells were sorted. The CDR3 contains 13 residues. V was shortened by 10 bases and J by 6 bases, with 17 bases between the two germline ends. Germline V lookup: CDR1 ENHRY, CDR2 SYGVKD. The chain has TRBV10-3 and TRBJ2-3; a possible D gene is TRBD1 (6 bases). The receptor was isolated from a woman under 30 with type 1 diabetes. The sample comprised naive CD4+ T cells from blood. The CDR3 bases are TGTGCCACCATACGGGCAGGGGAGGATACGCAGTATTTT. Encoded protein: CATIRAGEDTQYF.